The clone carrying this T cell receptor beta chain has at least ten counts. Via MiXCR, TCRdb re-called the 5' RACE reads, giving one row per CDR3 protein. The table has over 100,000 distinct CDR3 sequences, approximately 8.4% seen once. Germline trimming cut 9 bases from V and 7 bases from J; bases unmatched to any gene: 11. Per germline, CDR1 SNHLY and CDR2 FYNNEI. The CDR3 runs 15 residues. This sample is part of a study of T cells after yellow fever vaccination. Study information: Preparation of the low-cell-number fractions used SMART-Seq v4 Ultra Low Input.

The material was CD8+ T cells sorted from PBMCs, obtained 45 days after the yellow fever booster vaccination. The rearrangement joins TRBV2 to TRBJ2-1; the match to TRBD2 covers 11 bases. This TCR derives from a man aged 25 to 40 who received the YFV17D yellow fever vaccine. The CDR3 reads CASQSGLAGGNEQFF. CDR3 DNA: TGTGCCAGTCAATCGGGGCTAGCGGGGGGTAATGAGCAGTTCTTC.